Below, 11 T cell receptor beta chains from the same sample are listed, as sequenced in a study of blood T cell repertoires in COVID-19. Sequenced by immunoSEQ multiplex PCR; TCRdb stores in-frame clones only, minus some. The sample has some 160,000 clones; about four fifths are singletons. Sequenced input: peripheral blood. The receptors were gathered from a man in his 70s with active or convalescent COVID-19.

The chain has TRBV18 and TRBJ2-1, with a weak D call TRBD2 (6 bases). Germline V gene sequence: CDR1 KGHSH, CDR2 LQKENI. V lost 1 base and J 1 base, leaving 11 bases between the germline ends. This CDR3 region has 16 residues. CDR3 residues: CASSPRAGRSYNEQFF. CDR3 in DNA: TGTGCCAGCTCACCACGGGCAGGGAGGTCCTACAATGAGCAGTTCTTC.

The chain recombines TRBV30 with TRBJ2-1; 13 bases match TRBD2. CDR1 and CDR2 from the germline V gene are GTSNPN and SVGIG (reference sequence). The CDR3 is made up of 15 amino acids. The V gene end was trimmed by 3 bases and the J gene end by 5 bases; junction bases not matched to a gene: 4. The CDR3 protein is CAWSKGLAGHNEQFF. The CDR3 DNA follows: TGTGCCTGGAGCAAGGGACTAGCGGGACACAATGAGCAGTTCTTC. The entire variable domain, with the rest obtained from reference TRBV30 and TRBJ2-1, is as follows: SQTIHQWPATLVQPVGSPLSLECTVEGTSNPNLYWYRQAAGRGLQLLFYSVGIGQISSEVPQNLSASRPQDRQFILSSKKLLLSDSGFYLCAWSKGLAGHNEQFFGPGTRLTVL.

This chain joins TRBV7-9 and TRBJ1-1, with a possible D match to TRBD1 (6 bases). V gave up 0 bases and J gave up 0 bases, with 8 bases separating them. The CDR3 totals 15 residues. Germline V gives CDR1 SEHNR, CDR2 FQNEAQ (reference sequence). CDR3 sequence (DNA): TGTGCCAGCAGCTTAGCTGGGGGCGTGAACACTGAAGCTTTCTTT. Translation gives CASSLAGGVNTEAFF.

The chain uses TRBV7-9 and TRBJ2-3, with 10 bases identical to TRBD1. In germline, CDR1 is SEHNR, CDR2 FQNEAQ (reference sequence). V lost 5 bases to trimming and J lost 3 bases; unmatched junction nucleotides: 2. The CDR3 length is 14 residues. CDR3: CASSKDRGTDTQYF. CDR3 sequence (DNA): TGTGCCAGCAGCAAGGACAGGGGGACAGATACGCAGTATTTT.

This clone occurred a few times. This chain links TRBV7-6 with TRBJ2-2; 9 bases match TRBD2. Germline V gene data show CDR1 as SGHVS and CDR2 as FNYEAQ. The V and J ends lost 3 bases and 1 base, in that order; junction bases with no gene match: 3. This CDR3 region has 16 residues. The CDR3 loop reads CASSLEAGGNTGELFF. CDR3 DNA sequence: TGTGCCAGCAGCTTGGAAGCGGGGGGGAACACCGGGGAGCTGTTTTTT.

The V call is TRBV4-2, the J call TRBJ1-1; perhaps TRBD1 as D (5 bases). This CDR3 spans 16 amino acids. Germline V lookup: CDR1 LGHNA, CDR2 YNFKEQ. V was cut by 0 bases and J by 7 bases, with 18 bases left in between. The CDR3 coding sequence is TGTGCCAGCAGCCAAGATTTAAGGGGCCGAAACGGTGAAGCTTTCTTT. It is translated as CASSQDLRGRNGEAFF.

V gene TRBV9 combines with J gene TRBJ2-3, with TRBD2 matching over 8 bases. Trimming took 2 bases from V and 2 from J; bases not matched to a gene: 4. Germline loops: CDR1 SGDLS, CDR2 YYNGEE. This CDR3 is built from 15 residues. CDR3 in DNA: TGTGCCAGCAGCGTCAGCGGGAGCTTCACAGATACGCAGTATTTT. It encodes CASSVSGSFTDTQYF.

As for this clone: The same CDR3 also results from other DNA sequences found in this sample. The chain links TRBV5-6 to TRBJ1-1; D unclear. This CDR3 is built from 14 residues. V was cut by 0 bases and J by 1 base, with 7 bases left in between. Germline assignment: CDR1 SGHDT and CDR2 YYEEEE. CDR3 nucleotide sequence: TGTGCCAGCAGCTTGGCCCCGGGGAACACTGAAGCTTTCTTT. Protein: CASSLAPGNTEAFF. Full variable domain (missing parts from reference TRBV5-6 and TRBJ1-1): DAGVTQSPTHLIKTRGQQVTLRCSPKSGHDTVSWYQQALGQGPQFIFQYYEEEERQRGNFPDRFSGHQFPNYSSELNVNALLLGDSALYLCASSLAPGNTEAFFGQGTRLTVV.

The V gene is TRBV12-3 or TRBV12-4, the J gene TRBJ2-1; a possible D gene is TRBD2 (6 bases). CDR3 length: 11 residues. Trimming removed 6 bases from V and 10 bases from J, with 10 bases in between. The CDR3 here is CASSTSGEQFF. The CDR3 DNA reads TGTGCCAGCAGCACGAGCGGGGAGCAGTTCTTC.

V usage is TRBV6-5 and J usage is TRBJ2-7; TRBD2 matches at 7 bases. With V trimmed by 9 bases and J by 7 bases, 9 bases remained unmatched. The CDR3 runs 12 residues. The germline gives CDR1 MNHEY, CDR2 SVGAGI. The CDR3 loop is CASSRGGMEQYF. The CDR3 DNA reads TGTGCCAGTAGCCGCGGGGGAATGGAGCAGTACTTC.

The chain links TRBV5-1 to TRBJ2-3, with a tentative D call TRBD2 (6 bases). The CDR3 covers 15 residues. V dropped 3 bases and J dropped 2 bases, with 13 bases sitting between them. Germline loops: CDR1 SGHRS, CDR2 YFSETQ. This chain's CDR3 is CASSSRASDTDTQYF. The CDR3 nucleotides are TGCGCCAGCAGCTCAAGGGCTAGCGACACAGATACGCAGTATTTT.